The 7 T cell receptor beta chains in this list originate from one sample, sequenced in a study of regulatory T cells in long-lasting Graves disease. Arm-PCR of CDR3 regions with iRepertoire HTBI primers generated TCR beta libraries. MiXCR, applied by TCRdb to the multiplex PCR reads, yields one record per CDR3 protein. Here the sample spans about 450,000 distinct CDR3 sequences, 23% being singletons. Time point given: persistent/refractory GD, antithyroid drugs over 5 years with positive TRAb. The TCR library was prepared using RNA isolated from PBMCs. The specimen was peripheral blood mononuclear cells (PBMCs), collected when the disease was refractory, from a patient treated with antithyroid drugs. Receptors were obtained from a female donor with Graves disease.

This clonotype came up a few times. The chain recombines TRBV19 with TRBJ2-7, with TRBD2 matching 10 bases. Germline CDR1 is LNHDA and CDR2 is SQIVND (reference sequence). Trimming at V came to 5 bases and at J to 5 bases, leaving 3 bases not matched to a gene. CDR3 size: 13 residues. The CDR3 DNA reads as TGTGCCAGTAGTTGGACTAGCGGTCACGAGCAGTACTTC. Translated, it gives CASSWTSGHEQYF. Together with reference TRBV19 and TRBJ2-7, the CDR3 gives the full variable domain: DGGITQSPKYLFRKEGQNVTLSCEQNLNHDAMYWYRQDPGQGLRLIYYSQIVNDFQKGDIAEGYSVSREKKESFPLTVTSAQKNPTAFYLCASSWTSGHEQYFGPGTRLTVT.

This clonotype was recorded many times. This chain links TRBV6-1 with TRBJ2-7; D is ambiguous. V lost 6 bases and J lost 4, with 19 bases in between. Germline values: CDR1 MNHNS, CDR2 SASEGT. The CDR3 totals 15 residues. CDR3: CASRASGTEPYEQYF. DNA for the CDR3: TGTGCCAGCAGGGCCTCTGGCACGGAACCTTACGAGCAGTACTTC.

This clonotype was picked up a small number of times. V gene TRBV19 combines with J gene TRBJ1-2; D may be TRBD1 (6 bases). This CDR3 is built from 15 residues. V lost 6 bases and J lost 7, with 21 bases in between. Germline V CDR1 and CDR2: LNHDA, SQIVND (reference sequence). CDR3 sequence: CASRATGSIETGYTF. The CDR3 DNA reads TGTGCCAGTAGGGCCACAGGGAGTATTGAGACTGGCTACACCTTC.

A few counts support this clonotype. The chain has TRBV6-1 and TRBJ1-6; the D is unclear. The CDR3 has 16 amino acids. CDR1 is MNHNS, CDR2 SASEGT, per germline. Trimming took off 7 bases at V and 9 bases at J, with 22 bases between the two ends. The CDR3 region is CASNKALDFRVSPLHF. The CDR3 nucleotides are TGTGCCAGCAACAAGGCGTTAGATTTTCGGGTTTCACCCCTCCACTTT.

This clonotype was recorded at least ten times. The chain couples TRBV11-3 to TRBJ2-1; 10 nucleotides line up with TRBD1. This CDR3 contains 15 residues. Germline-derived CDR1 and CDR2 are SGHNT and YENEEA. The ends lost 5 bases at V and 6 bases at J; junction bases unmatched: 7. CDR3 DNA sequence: TGTGCCAGCAGCCAGGGACAGGGGCACATCAATGAGCAGTTCTTC. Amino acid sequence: CASSQGQGHINEQFF.

The CDR3, as DNA: TGTGCCAGCCCCGTATTGGGTCGGAGGGCCGGGGAGCTGTTTTTT. This sequence encodes CASPVLGRRAGELFF. V and J are TRBV9 and TRBJ2-2, with D possibly matching TRBD2 (6 bases). Trimming took off 7 bases at V and 6 bases at J, with 19 bases between the two ends. This CDR3 has 15 residues. Germline values: CDR1 SGDLS, CDR2 YYNGEE.

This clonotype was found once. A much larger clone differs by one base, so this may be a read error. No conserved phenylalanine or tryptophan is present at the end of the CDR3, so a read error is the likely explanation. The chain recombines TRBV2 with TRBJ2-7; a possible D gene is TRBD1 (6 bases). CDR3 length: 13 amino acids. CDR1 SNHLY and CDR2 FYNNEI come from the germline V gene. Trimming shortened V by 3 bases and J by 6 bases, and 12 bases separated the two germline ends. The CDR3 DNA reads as TGTGCCAGCAGTGATGACAGGCCGGCCGAGCAGTACTCC. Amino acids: CASSDDRPAEQYS.